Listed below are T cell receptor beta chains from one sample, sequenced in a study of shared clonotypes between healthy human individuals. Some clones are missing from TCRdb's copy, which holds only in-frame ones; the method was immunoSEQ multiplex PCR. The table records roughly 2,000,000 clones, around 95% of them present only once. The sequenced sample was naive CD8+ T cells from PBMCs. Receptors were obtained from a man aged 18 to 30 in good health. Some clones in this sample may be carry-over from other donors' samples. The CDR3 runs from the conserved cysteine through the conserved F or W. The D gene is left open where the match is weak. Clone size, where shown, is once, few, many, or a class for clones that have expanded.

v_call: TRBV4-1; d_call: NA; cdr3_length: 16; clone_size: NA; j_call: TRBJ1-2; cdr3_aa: CASSLIKGPDTVKASF; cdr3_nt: TGCGCCAGCAGCCTAATAAAAGGGCCCGACACCGTAAAAGCAAGCTTC
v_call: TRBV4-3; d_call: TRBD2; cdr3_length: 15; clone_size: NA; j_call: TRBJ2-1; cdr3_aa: CASSLTSGRSNEQFF; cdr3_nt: TGCGCCAGCAGTCTCACTAGCGGGAGGTCAAATGAGCAGTTCTTC
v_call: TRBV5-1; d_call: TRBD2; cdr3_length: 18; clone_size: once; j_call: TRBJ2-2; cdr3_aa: CASSLKASGRVITGELFF; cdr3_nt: TGCGCCAGCAGCTTGAAGGCTAGCGGGAGGGTTATCACCGGGGAGCTGTTTTTT
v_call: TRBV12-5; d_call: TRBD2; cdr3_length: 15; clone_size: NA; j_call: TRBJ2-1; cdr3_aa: CASGVLAGENNEQFF; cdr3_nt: TGTGCTAGTGGTGTACTAGCGGGAGAGAACAATGAGCAGTTCTTC
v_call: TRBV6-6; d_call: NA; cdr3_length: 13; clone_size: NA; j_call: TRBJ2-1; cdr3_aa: CASSPPSGDEQFF; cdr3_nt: TGTGCCAGCAGTCCTCCGAGTGGTGATGAGCAGTTCTTC
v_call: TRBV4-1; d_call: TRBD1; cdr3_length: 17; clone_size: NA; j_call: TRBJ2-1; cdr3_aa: CASSQVSGRGPYNEQFF; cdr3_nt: TGCGCCAGCAGCCAAGTTTCGGGCAGGGGGCCTTACAATGAGCAGTTCTTC
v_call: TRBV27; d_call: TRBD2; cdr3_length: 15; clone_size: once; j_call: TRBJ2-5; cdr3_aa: CASSSGGRVSETQYF; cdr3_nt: TGTGCCAGCAGTTCTGGCGGGAGGGTGTCGGAGACCCAGTACTTC
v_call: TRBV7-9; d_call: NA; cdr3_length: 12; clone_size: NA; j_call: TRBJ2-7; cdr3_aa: CASSLSSGEQYF; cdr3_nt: TGTGCCAGCAGCTTATCCTCGGGCGAGCAGTACTTC
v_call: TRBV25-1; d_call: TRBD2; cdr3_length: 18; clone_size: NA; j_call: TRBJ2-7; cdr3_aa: CASSQGVIAGVGPYEQYF; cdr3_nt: TGTGCCAGCTCGCAGGGGGTTATAGCGGGAGTTGGTCCCTACGAGCAGTACTTC
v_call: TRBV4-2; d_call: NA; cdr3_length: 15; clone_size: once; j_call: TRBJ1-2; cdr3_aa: CASSQWTENDYGYTF; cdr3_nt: TGTGCCAGCAGCCAATGGACAGAGAACGACTATGGCTACACCTTC
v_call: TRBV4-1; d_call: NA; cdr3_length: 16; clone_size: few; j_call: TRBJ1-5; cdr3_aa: CASSQVQAGDNQPQHF; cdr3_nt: TGCGCCAGCAGCCAGGTACAGGCGGGTGACAATCAGCCCCAGCATTTT
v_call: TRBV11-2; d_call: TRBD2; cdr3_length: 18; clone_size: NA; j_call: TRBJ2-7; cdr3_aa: CASSKKTSGRAENYEQYF; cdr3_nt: TGTGCCAGCAGTAAGAAGACTAGCGGGAGGGCCGAGAACTACGAGCAGTACTTC
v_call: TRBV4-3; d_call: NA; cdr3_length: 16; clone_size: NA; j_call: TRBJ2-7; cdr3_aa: CASSQGLGELSYEQYF; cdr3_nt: TGCGCCAGCAGCCAGGGGTTAGGGGAACTCTCCTACGAGCAGTACTTC
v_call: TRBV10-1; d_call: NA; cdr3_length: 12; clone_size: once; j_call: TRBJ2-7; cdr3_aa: CASSPLGGEQYF; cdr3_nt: TGCGCCAGCAGTCCCCTTGGGGGCGAGCAGTACTTC
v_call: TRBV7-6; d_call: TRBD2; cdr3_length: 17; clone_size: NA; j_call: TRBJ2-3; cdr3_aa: CASSLEASGEVSDTQYF; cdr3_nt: TGTGCCAGCAGCTTAGAGGCTAGCGGGGAGGTTTCAGATACGCAGTATTTT
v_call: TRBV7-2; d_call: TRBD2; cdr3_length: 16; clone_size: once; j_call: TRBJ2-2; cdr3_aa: CASSFRLAENTGELFF; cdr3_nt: TGTGCCAGCAGCTTCCGACTAGCGGAGAACACCGGGGAGCTGTTTTTT
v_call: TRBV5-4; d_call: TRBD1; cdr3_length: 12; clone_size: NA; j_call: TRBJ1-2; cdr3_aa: CASSLPTGAYTF; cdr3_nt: TGTGCCAGCAGCCTACCTACAGGGGCCTACACCTTC
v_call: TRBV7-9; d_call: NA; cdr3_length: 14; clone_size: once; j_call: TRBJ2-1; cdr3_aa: CASQVERGGNEQFF; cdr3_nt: TGTGCCAGCCAGGTCGAAAGAGGAGGGAATGAGCAGTTCTTC
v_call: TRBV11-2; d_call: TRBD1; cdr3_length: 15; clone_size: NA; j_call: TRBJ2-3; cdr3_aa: CASSPDRVRPDTQYF; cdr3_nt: TGTGCCAGCAGCCCTGACAGGGTTAGGCCAGATACGCAGTATTTT
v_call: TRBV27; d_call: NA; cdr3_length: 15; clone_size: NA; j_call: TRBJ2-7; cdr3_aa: CASSPSRGHAYEQYF; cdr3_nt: TGTGCCAGCAGTCCCTCCAGGGGCCATGCTTACGAGCAGTACTTC
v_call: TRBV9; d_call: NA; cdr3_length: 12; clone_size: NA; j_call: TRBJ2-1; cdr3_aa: CASSSQGDEQFF; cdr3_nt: TGTGCCAGCAGCTCACAGGGAGATGAGCAGTTCTTC
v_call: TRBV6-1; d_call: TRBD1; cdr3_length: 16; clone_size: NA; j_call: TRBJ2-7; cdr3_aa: CASSETVRDRAYEQYF; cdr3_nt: TGTGCCAGCAGTGAAACGGTGCGGGACAGGGCGTACGAGCAGTACTTC
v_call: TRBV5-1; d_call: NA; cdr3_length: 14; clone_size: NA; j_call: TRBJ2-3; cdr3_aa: CASSPRQGTDTQYF; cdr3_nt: TGCGCCAGCAGCCCGCGACAGGGCACAGATACGCAGTATTTT
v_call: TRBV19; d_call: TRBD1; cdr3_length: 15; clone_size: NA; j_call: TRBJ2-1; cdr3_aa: CASSKTGLWYNEQFF; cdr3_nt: TGTGCCAGTAGTAAGACAGGGTTGTGGTACAATGAGCAGTTCTTC